This T cell receptor beta chain stems from a study of T cell changes during pregnancy in multiple sclerosis. Sequencing used immunoSEQ multiplex PCR; TCRdb keeps in-frame clones, though not all of them. In the table there are about 34,000 clones, approximately 90% of which are singletons. This material consisted of CD8+ T cells from peripheral blood mononuclear cells, taken in the second trimester of pregnancy. This receptor was identified in a female donor with multiple sclerosis, enrolled in a pregnancy study.

The CDR3, as DNA: TGTGCCAGCCTAGCGGAGTACCAAGAGACCCAGTACTTC. It specifies CASLAEYQETQYF. J is TRBJ2-5 and V is TRBV11-2; 7 bases are a match to TRBD2. The V gene's germline CDR1 is SGHAT and CDR2 FQNNGV. This CDR3 region has 13 residues. V trimming: 8 bases; J trimming: 0 bases; junction bases outside the gene matches: 3.